This passage covers 12 T cell receptor beta chains from one sample sequenced in a study of cytomegalovirus exposure and HLA in healthy donors. PCR employed 60 Vbeta and 13 Jbeta primers. Produced via immunoSEQ multiplex PCR; TCRdb's table is partial and in-frame only. The sample yields 170,000 or so clones, 80% seen once. The sequenced sample consisted of PBMCs. Receptor source: a man aged 30 to 45 in good health and CMV-seropositive.

The table lists this clone with a few counts. J is TRBJ2-5 and V is TRBV14, with D hard to call. Looked up from germline, CDR1 is SGHDN and CDR2 is FVKESK. The CDR3 contains 13 residues. V lost 3 bases, J lost 2 bases, and 7 bases lay in between. CDR3 in amino acids: CASSQGAQETQYF. The CDR3 DNA sequence: TGTGCCAGCAGCCAGGGCGCTCAAGAGACCCAGTACTTC.

The rearrangement links TRBV30 to TRBJ1-4; D perhaps matches TRBD1 (5 bases). The germline gives CDR1 GTSNPN, CDR2 SVGIG (reference sequence). CDR3 size: 14 residues. V lost 4 bases and J 7 bases, leaving 16 bases between the germline ends. Here the CDR3 reads CAWTPSGLAEKLFF. CDR3 coding DNA: TGTGCCTGGACCCCATCAGGGCTGGCTGAAAAACTGTTTTTT.

A few counts support this clone. The genes are TRBV28 and TRBJ2-7; TRBD1 matches at 9 bases. The CDR3 runs 16 residues. With 5 bases clipped from V and 0 bases from J, the junction kept 8 bases outside the gene matches. The germline CDR1 and CDR2 sequences are MDHEN and SYDVKM. Here the CDR3 reads CASSPTGQGSSYEQYF. Here the CDR3 DNA reads TGTGCCAGCAGTCCGACAGGACAGGGGAGCTCCTACGAGCAGTACTTC.

This sequence joins TRBV6-6 and TRBJ1-5; a possible D gene is TRBD1 (6 bases). Between the trimmed V and J ends, which lost 0 bases and 3 bases, there was a span of 12 bases. CDR1 and CDR2 from the germline V gene are MNHNY and SVGAGI (reference sequence). The CDR3 is made up of 16 amino acids. Here the CDR3 DNA reads TGTGCCAGCAGTTACTCGATTACAGGGAACAATCAGCCCCAGCATTTT. As protein: CASSYSITGNNQPQHF.

The rearrangement uses TRBV6-5 and TRBJ1-2; D unresolved. Germline V gene sequence: CDR1 MNHEY, CDR2 SVGAGI. V was trimmed by 4 bases and J by 3 bases, leaving 18 bases between them. The CDR3 is 16 amino acids. DNA for the CDR3: TGTGCCAGCAGTTTGAGGAGTACGTCCGATTACTATGGCTACACCTTC. This sequence encodes CASSLRSTSDYYGYTF.

The chain combines TRBV18 with TRBJ2-7; 7 bases line up with TRBD1. The V segment lost 6 bases and the J segment 1 base; nucleotides outside the gene matches: 9. Germline V CDR1 and CDR2: KGHSH, LQKENI. CDR3 length equals 15 residues. The CDR3 is CASSLGTARSYEQYF. CDR3 DNA sequence: TGTGCCAGCTCCCTAGGGACAGCCCGATCCTACGAGCAGTACTTC. The full variable domain, completed using reference TRBV18 and TRBJ2-7, is NAGVMQNPRHLVRRRGQEARLRCSPMKGHSHVYWYRQLPEEGLKFMVYLQKENIIDESGMPKERFSAEFPKEGPSILRIQQVVRGDSAAYFCASSLGTARSYEQYFGPGTRLTVT.

The rearrangement uses TRBV7-2 and TRBJ2-4; 7 positions match TRBD2. The ends lost 4 bases at V and 13 bases at J; junction bases unmatched: 10. CDR3 length: 13 residues. CDR1 is SGHTA and CDR2 is FQGNSA in the germline V gene. The CDR3, as DNA: TGTGCCAGCAGCTCGAGAAGGGGCGGGGGACAGTACTTC. Translated, it gives CASSSRRGGGQYF.

The V gene is TRBV11-3, the J gene TRBJ2-7, with no clear D. Trimming took off 5 bases at V and 4 bases at J, with 9 bases between the two ends. This CDR3 contains 12 residues. CDR1 and CDR2 (germline): SGHNT, YENEEA. The DNA of the CDR3 is TGTGCCAGCAGCCTCCGGCGGTACGAGCAGTACTTC. Translated, it gives CASSLRRYEQYF.

The V and J genes are TRBV19 and TRBJ1-6; 9 bases agree with TRBD1. V shed 3 bases and J 7 bases; nucleotides not matched to a gene: 4. From germline, CDR1 is LNHDA and CDR2 SQIVND (reference sequence). The CDR3 runs to 15 residues. The CDR3 protein is CASSIPGTGNSPLHF. CDR3 DNA sequence: TGTGCCAGTAGTATCCCCGGGACAGGGAATTCACCCCTCCACTTT.

The V call is TRBV4-3, the J call TRBJ1-4, with D possibly matching TRBD1 (5 bases). Germline CDR1 LGHNA, CDR2 YSLEER. The CDR3 is 21 amino acids. V dropped 0 bases and J dropped 4 bases, with 27 bases sitting between them. Here the CDR3 DNA reads TGCGCCAGCAGCCAAGAAAGAGGTGGGGGGACGCAAGGGGACTATAATGAAAAACTGTTTTTT. It is translated as CASSQERGGGTQGDYNEKLFF.

The chain uses TRBV7-2 and TRBJ2-7, with TRBD1 identical over 7 bases. In germline, CDR1 is SGHTA, CDR2 FQGNSA. V shed 7 bases, J shed 2 bases, and the junction held 8 bases outside the gene matches. This CDR3 is built from 14 residues. CDR3 sequence (DNA): TGTGCCAGCAACCCCCAGACAGGGCCCTACGAGCAGTACTTC. Translating it yields CASNPQTGPYEQYF. Full variable domain (missing parts from reference TRBV7-2 and TRBJ2-7): GAGVSQSPSNKVTEKGKDVELRCDPISGHTALYWYRQSLGQGLEFLIYFQGNSAPDKSGLPSDRFSAERTGGSVSTLTIQRTQQEDSAVYLCASNPQTGPYEQYFGPGTRLTVT.

The chain has TRBV6-1 and TRBJ2-2; weak D call: TRBD1 (6 bases). This CDR3 contains 13 residues. Per germline, CDR1 MNHNS and CDR2 SASEGT. The V gene lost 2 bases and the J gene lost 6 bases, with 7 bases spanning the gap. CDR3 coding DNA: TGTGCCAGCAGTGAATACAGGGCCGGGGAGCTGTTTTTT. It encodes CASSEYRAGELFF.